The source of this TCR beta chain is a study of PD-L1 blockade in urothelial cancer. Whole-study findings and limits: Where pretreatment blood TCR clonality fell below the median, better survival was predicted.

Patients yielded 1 to 8 samples each, pretreatment and on-treatment. Remarks on this clone: The antigen is not known.

The V end was cut by 6 bases, the J end by 1 base, with 17 bases between. CDR3 length: 16 residues. CDR1 and CDR2 (germline): MDHEN, SYDVKM. Each PCR reaction had synthetic TCR analog templates spiked into it. Assay: immunoSEQ multiplex PCR; the TCRdb copy retains only in-frame clones and omits some. This sample has more than 15,000 clones, with about 90% found just once. This chain uses TRBV28 with TRBJ2-3; the D gene is possibly TRBD1 (5 bases). Material: PBMCs, obtained around atezolizumab (anti-PD-L1) treatment. The receptor was isolated from a man in his fifties or sixties with urothelial cancer. CDR3 region: CASRGLGTPRTDTQYF. As DNA, the CDR3 is TGTGCCAGCAGGGGGCTTGGAACCCCCCGCACAGATACGCAGTATTTT.